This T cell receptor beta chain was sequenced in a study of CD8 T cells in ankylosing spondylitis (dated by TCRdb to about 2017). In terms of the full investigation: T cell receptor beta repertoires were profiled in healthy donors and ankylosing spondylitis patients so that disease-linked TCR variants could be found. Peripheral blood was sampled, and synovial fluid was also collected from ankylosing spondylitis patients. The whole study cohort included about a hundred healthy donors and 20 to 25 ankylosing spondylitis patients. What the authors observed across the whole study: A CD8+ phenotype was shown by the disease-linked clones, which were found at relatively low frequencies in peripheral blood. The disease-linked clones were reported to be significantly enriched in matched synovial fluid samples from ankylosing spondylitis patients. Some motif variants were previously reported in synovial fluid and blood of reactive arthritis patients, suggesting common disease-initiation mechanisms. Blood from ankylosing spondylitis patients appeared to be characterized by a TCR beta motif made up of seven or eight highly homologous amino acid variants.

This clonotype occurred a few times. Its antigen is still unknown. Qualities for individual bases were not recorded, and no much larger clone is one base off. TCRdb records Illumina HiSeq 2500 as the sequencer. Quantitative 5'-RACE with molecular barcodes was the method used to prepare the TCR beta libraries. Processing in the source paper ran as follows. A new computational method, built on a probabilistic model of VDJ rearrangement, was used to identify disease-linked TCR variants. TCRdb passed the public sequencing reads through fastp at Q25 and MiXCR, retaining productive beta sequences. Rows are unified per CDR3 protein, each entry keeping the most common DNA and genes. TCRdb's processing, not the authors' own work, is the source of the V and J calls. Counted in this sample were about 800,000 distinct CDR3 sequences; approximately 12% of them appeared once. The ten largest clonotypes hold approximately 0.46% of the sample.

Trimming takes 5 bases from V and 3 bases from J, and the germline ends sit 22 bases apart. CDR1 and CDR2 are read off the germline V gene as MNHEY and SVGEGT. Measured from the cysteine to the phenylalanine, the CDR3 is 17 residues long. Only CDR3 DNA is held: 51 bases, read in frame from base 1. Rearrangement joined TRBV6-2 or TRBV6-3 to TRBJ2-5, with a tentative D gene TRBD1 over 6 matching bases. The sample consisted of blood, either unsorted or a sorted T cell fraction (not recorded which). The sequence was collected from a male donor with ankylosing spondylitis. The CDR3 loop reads CASSRRGQNGIKETQYF. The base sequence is TGTGCCAGCAGTCGACGAGGACAGAACGGGATCAAAGAGACCCAGTACTTC.